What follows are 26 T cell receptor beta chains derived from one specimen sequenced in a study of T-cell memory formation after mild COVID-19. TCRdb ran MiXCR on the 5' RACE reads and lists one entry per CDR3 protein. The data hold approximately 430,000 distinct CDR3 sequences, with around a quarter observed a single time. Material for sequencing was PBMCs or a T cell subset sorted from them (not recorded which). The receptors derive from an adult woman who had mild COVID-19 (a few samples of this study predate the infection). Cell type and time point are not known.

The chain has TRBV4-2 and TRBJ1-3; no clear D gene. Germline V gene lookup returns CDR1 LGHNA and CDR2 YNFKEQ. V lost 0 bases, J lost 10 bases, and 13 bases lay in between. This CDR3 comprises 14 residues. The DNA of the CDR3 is TGTGCCAGCAGCCAAGAGAAGGTGCGGAGGACCATATATTTT. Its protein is CASSQEKVRRTIYF.

The CDR3 is CASSSILRLGGTDTQYF. CDR3 nucleotides: TGTGCCAGCAGTTCCATTCTCAGGCTGGGGGGCACAGATACGCAGTATTTT. V usage is TRBV27 and J usage is TRBJ2-3; D could derive from TRBD1 or TRBD2 (5 bases each). This CDR3 has 17 amino acids. Trimming shortened V by 4 bases and J by 1 base, and 18 bases separated the two germline ends. The germline V gene encodes CDR1 MNHEY and CDR2 SMNVEV (reference sequence).

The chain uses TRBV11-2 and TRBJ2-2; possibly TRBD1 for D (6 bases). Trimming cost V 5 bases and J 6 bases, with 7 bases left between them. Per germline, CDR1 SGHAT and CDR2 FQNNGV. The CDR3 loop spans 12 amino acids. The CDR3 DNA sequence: TGTGCCAGCAGCCAGGGGTCCGGGGAGCTGTTTTTT. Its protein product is CASSQGSGELFF.

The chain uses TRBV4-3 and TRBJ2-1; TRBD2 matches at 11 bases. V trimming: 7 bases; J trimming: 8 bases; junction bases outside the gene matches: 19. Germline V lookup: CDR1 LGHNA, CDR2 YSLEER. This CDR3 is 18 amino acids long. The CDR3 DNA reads TGCGCCAGCACCCCCCTTCCCCTACTAGCGGGAGTCCCGTATGAGCAGTTCTTC. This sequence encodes CASTPLPLLAGVPYEQFF.

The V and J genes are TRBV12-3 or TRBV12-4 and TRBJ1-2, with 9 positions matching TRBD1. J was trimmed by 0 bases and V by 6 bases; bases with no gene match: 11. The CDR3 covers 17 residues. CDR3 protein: CASSPGQGIPTNYGYTF. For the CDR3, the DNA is TGTGCCAGCAGCCCAGGACAGGGGATCCCCACTAACTATGGCTACACCTTC.

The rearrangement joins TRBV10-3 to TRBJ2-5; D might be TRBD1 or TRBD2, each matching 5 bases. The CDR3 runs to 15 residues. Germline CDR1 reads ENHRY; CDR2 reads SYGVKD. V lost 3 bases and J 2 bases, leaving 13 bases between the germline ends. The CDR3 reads CAISDIGTDQETQYF. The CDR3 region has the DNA TGTGCCATCAGTGACATCGGGACGGATCAAGAGACCCAGTACTTC.

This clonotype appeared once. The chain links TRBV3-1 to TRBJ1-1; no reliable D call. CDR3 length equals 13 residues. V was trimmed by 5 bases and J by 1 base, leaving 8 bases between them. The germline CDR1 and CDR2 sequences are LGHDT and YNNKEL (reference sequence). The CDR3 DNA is TGTGCCAGCAGCACGGGATCGAACACTGAAGCTTTCTTT. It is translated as CASSTGSNTEAFF.

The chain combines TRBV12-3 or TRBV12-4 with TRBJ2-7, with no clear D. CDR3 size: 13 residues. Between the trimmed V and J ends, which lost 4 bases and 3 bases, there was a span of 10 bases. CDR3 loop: CASSSPLYYEQYF. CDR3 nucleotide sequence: TGTGCCAGCAGTTCTCCCTTATACTACGAGCAGTACTTC.

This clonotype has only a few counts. CDR3 sequence: CATSSGAKNIQYF. Written as DNA, the CDR3 is TGTGCCACCTCCTCCGGGGCCAAAAACATTCAGTACTTC. J is TRBJ2-4 and V is TRBV15; D unresolved. V lost 8 bases, J lost 1 base, and 9 bases lay in between. The length of the CDR3 is 13 residues. CDR1 and CDR2 (germline): LNHNV, YYDKDF (reference sequence).

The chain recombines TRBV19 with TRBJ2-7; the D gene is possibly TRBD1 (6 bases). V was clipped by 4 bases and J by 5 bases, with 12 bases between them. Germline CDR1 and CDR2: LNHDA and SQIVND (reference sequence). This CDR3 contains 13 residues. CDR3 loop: CASSTTTGNEQYF. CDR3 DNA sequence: TGTGCCAGTAGTACCACTACAGGGAACGAGCAGTACTTC.

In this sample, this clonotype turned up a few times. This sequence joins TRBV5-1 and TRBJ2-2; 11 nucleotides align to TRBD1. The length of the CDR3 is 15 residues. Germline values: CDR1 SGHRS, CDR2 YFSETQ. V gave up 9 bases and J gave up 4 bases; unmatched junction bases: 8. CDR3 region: CATQPGTGGTGELFF. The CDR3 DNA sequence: TGCGCCACCCAACCCGGGACAGGGGGCACCGGGGAGCTGTTTTTT.

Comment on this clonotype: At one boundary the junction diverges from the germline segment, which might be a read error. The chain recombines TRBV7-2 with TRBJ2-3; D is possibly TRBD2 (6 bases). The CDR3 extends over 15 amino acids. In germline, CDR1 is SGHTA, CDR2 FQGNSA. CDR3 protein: CASSLADLNTDTQYF. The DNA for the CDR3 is TGTGCCAGCAGTTTAGCGGACCTAAACACAGATACGCAGTATTTT. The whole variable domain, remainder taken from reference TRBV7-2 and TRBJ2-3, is GAGVSQSPSNKVTEKGKDVELRCDPISGHTALYWYRQSLGQGLEFLIYFQGNSAPDKSGLPSDRFSAERTGGSVSTLTIQRTQQEDSAVYLCASSLADLNTDTQYFGPGTRLTVL.

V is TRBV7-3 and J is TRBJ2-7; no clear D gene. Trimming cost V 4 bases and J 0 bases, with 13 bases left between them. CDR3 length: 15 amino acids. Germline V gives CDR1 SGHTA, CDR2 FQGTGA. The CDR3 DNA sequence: TGTGCCAGCAGCTCCTACCCCGGTCCCTCCTACGAGCAGTACTTC. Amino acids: CASSSYPGPSYEQYF.

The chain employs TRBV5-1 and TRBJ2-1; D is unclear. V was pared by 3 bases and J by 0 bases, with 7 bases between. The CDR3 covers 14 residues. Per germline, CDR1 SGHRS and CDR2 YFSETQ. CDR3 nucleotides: TGCGCCAGCAGCTGGAAGTCCTCCTACAATGAGCAGTTCTTC. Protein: CASSWKSSYNEQFF.

The CDR3 loop reads CASSPPGTSGLEQYF. The DNA of the CDR3 is TGTGCCAGCTCACCTCCCGGGACTAGCGGCTTGGAGCAGTACTTC. The chain links TRBV18 to TRBJ2-7; 11 bases line up with TRBD2. V was pared by 3 bases and J by 7 bases, with 8 bases of the junction left unmatched. Germline V gene lookup returns CDR1 KGHSH and CDR2 LQKENI. The CDR3 sequence is 15 residues long. Filled out from reference TRBV18 and TRBJ2-7, the complete variable domain reads NAGVMQNPRHLVRRRGQEARLRCSPMKGHSHVYWYRQLPEEGLKFMVYLQKENIIDESGMPKERFSAEFPKEGPSILRIQQVVRGDSAAYFCASSPPGTSGLEQYFGPGTRLTVT.

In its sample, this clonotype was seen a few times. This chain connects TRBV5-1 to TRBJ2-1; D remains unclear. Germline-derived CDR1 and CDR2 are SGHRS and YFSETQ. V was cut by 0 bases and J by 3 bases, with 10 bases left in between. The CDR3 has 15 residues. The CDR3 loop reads CASSLVGSDYNEQFF. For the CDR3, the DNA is TGCGCCAGCAGCTTGGTCGGGTCCGACTACAATGAGCAGTTCTTC.

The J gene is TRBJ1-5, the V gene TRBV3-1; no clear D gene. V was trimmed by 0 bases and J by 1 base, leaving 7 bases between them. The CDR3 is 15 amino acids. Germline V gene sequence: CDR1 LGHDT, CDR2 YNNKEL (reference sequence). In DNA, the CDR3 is TGTGCCAGCAGCCAAGATTTGATGAGCAATCAGCCCCAGCATTTT. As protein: CASSQDLMSNQPQHF.

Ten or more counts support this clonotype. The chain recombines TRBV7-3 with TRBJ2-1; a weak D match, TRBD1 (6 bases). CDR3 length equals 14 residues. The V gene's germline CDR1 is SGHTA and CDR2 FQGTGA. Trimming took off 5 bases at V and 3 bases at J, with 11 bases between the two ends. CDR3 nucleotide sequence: TGTGCCAGCAGCCCTTTAGGGGGCTACAATGAGCAGTTCTTC. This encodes CASSPLGGYNEQFF.

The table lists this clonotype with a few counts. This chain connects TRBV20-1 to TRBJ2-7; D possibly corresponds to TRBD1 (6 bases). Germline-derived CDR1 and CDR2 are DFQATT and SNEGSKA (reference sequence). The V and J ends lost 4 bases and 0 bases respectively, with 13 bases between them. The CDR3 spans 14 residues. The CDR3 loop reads CSATEQGSSYEQYF. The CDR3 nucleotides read TGCAGTGCTACAGAACAGGGAAGCTCCTACGAGCAGTACTTC.

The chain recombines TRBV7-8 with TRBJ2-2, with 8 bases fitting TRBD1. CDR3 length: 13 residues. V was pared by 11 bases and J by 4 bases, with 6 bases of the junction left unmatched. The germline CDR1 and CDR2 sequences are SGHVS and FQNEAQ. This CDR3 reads CALQGGVTGELFF. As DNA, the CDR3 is TGTGCCCTACAGGGGGGAGTCACCGGGGAGCTGTTTTTT.

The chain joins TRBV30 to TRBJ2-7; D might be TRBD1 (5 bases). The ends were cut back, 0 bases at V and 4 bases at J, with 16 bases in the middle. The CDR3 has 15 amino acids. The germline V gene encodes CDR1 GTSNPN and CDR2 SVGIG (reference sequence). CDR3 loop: CAWSVPGHSGYEQYF. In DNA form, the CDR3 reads TGTGCCTGGAGTGTACCTGGGCACTCAGGGTACGAGCAGTACTTC.

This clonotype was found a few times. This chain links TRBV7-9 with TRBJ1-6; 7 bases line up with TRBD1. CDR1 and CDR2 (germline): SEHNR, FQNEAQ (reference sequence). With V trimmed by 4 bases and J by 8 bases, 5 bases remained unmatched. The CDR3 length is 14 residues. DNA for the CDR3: TGTGCCAGCAGCTCTGACAGGGTCCATTCACCCCTCCACTTT. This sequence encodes CASSSDRVHSPLHF. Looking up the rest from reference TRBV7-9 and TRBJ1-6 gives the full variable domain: DTGVSQNPRHKITKRGQNVTFRCDPISEHNRLYWYRQTLGQGPEFLTYFQNEAQLEKSRLLSDRFSAERPKGSFSTLEIQRTEQGDSAMYLCASSSDRVHSPLHFGNGTRLTVT.

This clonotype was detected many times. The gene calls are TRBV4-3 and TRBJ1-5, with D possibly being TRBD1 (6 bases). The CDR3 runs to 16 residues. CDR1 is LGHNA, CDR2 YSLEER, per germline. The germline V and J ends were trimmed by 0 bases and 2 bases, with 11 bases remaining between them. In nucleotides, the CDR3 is TGCGCCAGCAGCCAAGATCTCAGGGGAGGCAATCAGCCCCAGCATTTT. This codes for CASSQDLRGGNQPQHF.

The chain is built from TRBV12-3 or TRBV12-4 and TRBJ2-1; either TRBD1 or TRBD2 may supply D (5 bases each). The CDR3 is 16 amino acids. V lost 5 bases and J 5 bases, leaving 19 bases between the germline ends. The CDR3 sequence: CASSKIRDPADNEQFF. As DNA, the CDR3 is TGTGCCAGCAGTAAGATCCGGGACCCGGCGGACAATGAGCAGTTCTTC.

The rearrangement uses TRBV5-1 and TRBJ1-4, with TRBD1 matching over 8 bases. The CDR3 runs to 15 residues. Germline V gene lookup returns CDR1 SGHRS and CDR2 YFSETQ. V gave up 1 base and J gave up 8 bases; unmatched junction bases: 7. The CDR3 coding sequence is TGCGCCAGCAGCTTGAGGTCAGGGGGCGTCGAAAAACTGTTTTTT. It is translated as CASSLRSGGVEKLFF.

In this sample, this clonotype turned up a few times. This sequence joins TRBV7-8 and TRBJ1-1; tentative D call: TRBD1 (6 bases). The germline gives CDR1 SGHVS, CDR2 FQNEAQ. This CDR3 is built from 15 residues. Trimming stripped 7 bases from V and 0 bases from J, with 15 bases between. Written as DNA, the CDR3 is TGTGCCAGCACCATCAGGGGACACTTGAACACTGAAGCTTTCTTT. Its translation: CASTIRGHLNTEAFF.